The rows below give T cell receptor beta chains drawn from one sample of a study of T cells in Graves' hyperthyroidism and ophthalmopathy. TCRdb re-analysed the multiplex PCR reads in MiXCR, keeping a single row per CDR3 protein. The sample holds some 370,000 distinct CDR3 sequences; around 15% are singletons and the top ten take around 27%. Sequencing used blood. The receptors were gathered from a man in his forties or fifties with Graves' ophthalmopathy. Both conserved end residues are part of each CDR3. D genes are given only for firm matches. A clone size is listed for some rows: how often the clone was seen (once, few, many), or a class if it is expanded.

j_gene | v_gene | d_gene | abundance | CDR3aa | CDR3nt
TRBJ2-3 | TRBV6-1 | - | many | CASSGGDSTDTQYF | TGTGCCAGCAGTGGTGGAGATAGCACAGATACGCAGTATTTT
TRBJ2-2 | TRBV18 | - | few | CASSPRRGDTGELFF | TGTGCCAGCTCACCACGTCGGGGTGACACCGGGGAGCTGTTTTTT
TRBJ2-7 | TRBV9 | TRBD1 | - | CASSSPRDREAYEQYF | TGTGCCAGCAGCTCACCCCGGGACAGGGAGGCCTACGAGCAGTACTTC
TRBJ2-1 | TRBV4-1 | - | few | CASSQEPKSSYNEQFF | TGCGCCAGCAGCCAAGAGCCCAAAAGCTCCTACAATGAGCAGTTCTTC
TRBJ2-5 | TRBV27 | - | many | CASSFRDPLLKETQYF | TGTGCCAGCAGTTTCCGGGACCCCCTTTTGAAAGAGACCCAGTACTTC
TRBJ1-2 | TRBV5-4 | - | many | CASSPRDRVRYTF | TGTGCCAGCAGCCCACGGGACCGTGTTCGCTACACCTTC
TRBJ1-2 | TRBV12-3/TRBV12-4 | TRBD1 | many | CASSSTGTGVRGYTF | TGTGCCAGCAGTTCCACCGGGACAGGGGTGCGGGGCTACACCTTC
TRBJ1-2 | TRBV28 | TRBD1 | many | CASTLSRGLYGYTF | TGTGCCAGCACTCTCAGCAGGGGGCTTTATGGCTACACCTTC
TRBJ2-7 | TRBV4-1 | - | few | CASSQAPRGQQQYF | TGCGCCAGCAGCCAAGCACCCCGGGGCCAACAGCAGTACTTC
TRBJ1-2 | TRBV2 | - | many | CASTLGRASNYGYTF | TGTGCCAGCACCTTGGGACGCGCATCTAACTATGGCTACACCTTC
TRBJ1-6 | TRBV14 | TRBD1 | - | CASSRRQGALNSPLHF | TGTGCCAGCAGCCGAAGACAGGGGGCCCTTAATTCACCCCTCCACTTT
TRBJ1-2 | TRBV19 | - | few | CASSIMDYGYTF | TGTGCCAGTAGTATCATGGACTATGGCTACACCTTC
TRBJ1-6 | TRBV20-1 | TRBD1 | few | CSARVKQGRNSPLHF | TGCAGTGCTAGAGTCAAACAGGGGCGCAATTCACCCCTCCACTTT
TRBJ2-7 | TRBV27 | TRBD2 | many | CASSSSGSYGDEQYF | TGTGCCAGCAGTTCTAGCGGGAGTTACGGCGACGAGCAGTACTTC
TRBJ2-1 | TRBV20-1 | TRBD2 | many | CSASLLAGGGNEQFF | TGCAGTGCTAGTTTGCTAGCGGGAGGAGGTAATGAGCAGTTCTTC
TRBJ1-5 | TRBV3-1 | TRBD1 | many | CASSHVQGASPQHF | TGTGCCAGCAGCCACGTACAGGGGGCTTCGCCCCAGCATTTT
TRBJ2-3 | TRBV29-1 | - | few | CSVEAGNTQYF | TGCAGCGTTGAAGCTGGTAATACGCAGTATTTT
TRBJ2-2 | TRBV29-1 | - | many | CSVEYGELFF | TGCAGCGTTGAGTACGGGGAGCTGTTTTTT
TRBJ1-2 | TRBV6-6 | - | - | CASSYSGREGYGYTF | TGTGCCAGCAGTTACTCTGGCAGGGAGGGGTATGGCTACACCTTC
TRBJ1-2 | TRBV4-2 | - | many | CASSQDYRAANYGYTF | TGTGCCAGCAGCCAAGACTACAGGGCGGCTAACTATGGCTACACCTTC
TRBJ2-3 | TRBV6-1 | - | many | CASSPTRASTDTQYF | TGTGCCAGCAGTCCGACTAGGGCTAGCACAGATACGCAGTATTTT
TRBJ2-1 | TRBV29-1 | TRBD2 | many | CSVGNSGNNEQFF | TGCAGCGTTGGTAATAGCGGGAACAATGAGCAGTTCTTC
TRBJ1-6 | TRBV2 | - | many | CASGLKALGSYNSPLHF | TGTGCCAGCGGGTTGAAGGCGTTGGGCTCCTATAATTCACCCCTCCACTTT
TRBJ2-1 | TRBV20-1 | - | many | CSARRDGPQQFF | TGCAGTGCTAGGCGGGACGGACCCCAGCAGTTCTTC
TRBJ2-7 | TRBV5-1 | - | - | CASSLGDTYEQYF | TGCGCCAGCAGCTTGGGTGACACCTACGAGCAGTACTTC
TRBJ1-4 | TRBV5-1 | - | - | CASTEGGTNNEKLFF | TGCGCCAGCACCGAGGGAGGAACAAATAATGAAAAACTGTTTTTT
TRBJ2-1 | TRBV7-9 | TRBD2 | - | CASSLPGGRSYNEQFF | TGTGCCAGCAGCCTTCCTGGCGGGAGATCTTACAATGAGCAGTTCTTC
TRBJ1-4 | TRBV24-1 | TRBD1 | - | CATSDPIDRGNEKLFF | TGTGCCACCAGTGATCCTATCGACAGGGGTAATGAAAAACTGTTTTTT
TRBJ2-1 | TRBV7-3 | - | - | CASGSVGSYNEQFF | TGTGCCAGCGGCTCAGTGGGTTCCTACAATGAGCAGTTCTTC
TRBJ2-1 | TRBV2 | - | - | CASSERRRISYNEQFF | TGTGCCAGCAGTGAGAGACGACGGATTAGCTACAATGAGCAGTTCTTC
TRBJ2-3 | TRBV10-2 | TRBD1 | few | CASARGRIDTQYF | TGCGCCAGCGCCAGGGGGCGAATAGATACGCAGTATTTT
TRBJ1-2 | TRBV20-1 | TRBD1 | - | CSATGQEYGYTF | TGCAGTGCGACGGGACAGGAATATGGCTACACCTTC
TRBJ2-1 | TRBV30 | TRBD2 | many | CAWILAGGRDEQFF | TGTGCCTGGATTCTAGCGGGAGGGCGGGATGAGCAGTTCTTC
TRBJ1-5 | TRBV20-1 | - | many | CSARDQGNQPQHF | TGCAGTGCTAGAGATCAGGGAAATCAGCCCCAGCATTTT
TRBJ1-2 | TRBV5-1 | - | few | CASSLAPPGPYGYTF | TGCGCCAGCAGCTTGGCACCACCGGGACCCTATGGCTACACCTTC
TRBJ2-2 | TRBV6-1 | - | many | CASSTSTGYTGELFF | TGTGCCAGCAGTACTTCTACAGGGTACACCGGGGAGCTGTTTTTT
TRBJ1-6 | TRBV12-3/TRBV12-4 | - | many | CASSHRSPPLGSPLHF | TGTGCCAGCAGTCACAGATCGCCCCCCCTGGGGTCACCCCTCCACTTT
TRBJ2-2 | TRBV5-6 | - | - | CASSPLIGVGELFF | TGTGCCAGCAGCCCACTTATAGGGGTCGGGGAGCTGTTTTTT
TRBJ1-1 | TRBV30 | - | many | CAWSEAGTGNTEAFF | TGTGCCTGGAGTGAAGCGGGGACGGGAAACACTGAAGCTTTCTTT
TRBJ1-2 | TRBV5-1 | TRBD1 | - | CASSSYLTGQGLYGYTF | TGTGCCAGCAGCTCGTACCTTACCGGACAGGGACTCTATGGCTACACCTTC
TRBJ1-1 | TRBV5-5 | TRBD1 | many | CASSFWGTGGANTEAFF | TGTGCCAGCAGCTTTTGGGGGACAGGGGGCGCGAACACTGAAGCTTTCTTT
TRBJ2-7 | TRBV5-1 | TRBD2 | many | CASRLLAGDWYEQYF | TGCGCCAGCAGGTTACTAGCGGGAGACTGGTACGAGCAGTACTTC
TRBJ2-2 | TRBV3-1 | - | - | CAGSQETGSTGELFF | TGTGCCGGCAGCCAAGAGACGGGAAGCACCGGGGAGCTGTTTTTT
TRBJ2-7 | TRBV5-1 | TRBD1 | many | CASSLWSGGYEQYF | TGCGCCAGCAGCTTGTGGTCAGGGGGCTACGAGCAGTACTTC
TRBJ2-1 | TRBV6-1 | - | few | CASRWESYNEQFF | TGTGCCAGCAGGTGGGAGTCCTACAATGAGCAGTTCTTC
TRBJ2-5 | TRBV7-2 | - | many | CASSPWPQETQYF | TGTGCCAGCAGCCCGTGGCCTCAAGAGACCCAGTACTTC
TRBJ2-5 | TRBV6-1 | TRBD1 | many | CASSTPSDRGATQETQYF | TGTGCCAGCAGTACACCATCGGACAGGGGGGCCACACAAGAGACCCAGTACTTC
TRBJ2-5 | TRBV12-3/TRBV12-4 | - | many | CASSFTLGGAEETQYF | TGTGCCAGCAGTTTTACTCTAGGGGGAGCCGAGGAGACCCAGTACTTC
TRBJ1-2 | TRBV3-1 | TRBD1 | - | CASSEMTGGGYTF | TGTGCCAGCAGCGAAATGACAGGGGGTGGCTACACCTTC
TRBJ2-1 | TRBV2 | TRBD2 | many | CASSEVPGGRLNEQFF | TGTGCCAGCAGTGAAGTACCGGGGGGGCGCCTCAATGAGCAGTTCTTC